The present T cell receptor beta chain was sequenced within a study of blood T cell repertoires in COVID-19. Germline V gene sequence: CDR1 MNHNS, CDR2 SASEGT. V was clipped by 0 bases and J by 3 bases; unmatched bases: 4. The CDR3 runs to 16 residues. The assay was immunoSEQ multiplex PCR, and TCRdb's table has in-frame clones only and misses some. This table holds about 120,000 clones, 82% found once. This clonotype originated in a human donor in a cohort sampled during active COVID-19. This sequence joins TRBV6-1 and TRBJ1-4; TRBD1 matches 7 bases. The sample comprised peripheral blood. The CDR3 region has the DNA TGTGCCAGCAGTGAAGCACTAACAGGGGCTAATGAAAAACTGTTTTTT. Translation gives CASSEALTGANEKLFF.